This T cell receptor (beta chain) was profiled in a study of tumor-infiltrating lymphocytes in primary liver carcinoma. The V end lost 5 bases, the J end lost 5 bases, and 19 bases lay between the germline ends. The CDR3 loop spans 15 amino acids. The germline V gene has CDR1 SGHAT and CDR2 FQNNGV. Unsorted bulk tissue (roughly 17-32 mg) underwent RNA and DNA co-extraction. Chronic HBV infection, which was untreated, was present in the patients. Constant-region priming of around 490 ng total RNA yielded TCR beta cDNA. Sequencing libraries for TCR beta derived from three nested multiplex PCR rounds that used slightly modified ARM-PCR. For roughly 10 cycles apiece, the opening two PCR rounds ran with TRBV1-TRBV30 forward primers and a C-beta reverse primer. From the multiplex PCR reads, TCRdb called clonotypes with MiXCR, one entry per CDR3 protein. Among 45,000 to 65,000 distinct CDR3 sequences listed, around 73% were seen once.

The gene calls are TRBV11-2 and TRBJ2-7; the D call may be TRBD1 or TRBD2 (5 bases each). The source is a man aged 35-49 years with primary liver carcinoma and hepatitis B virus infection. Sequences were obtained from liver tumor tissue from sampling region 5. Specified subset: tumor region T5, tumor centre. CDR3 sequence: CASSQGFEGWDEQYF. In nucleotides, the CDR3 is TGTGCCAGCAGCCAAGGGTTTGAGGGGTGGGACGAGCAGTACTTC. The full variable domain, completed using reference TRBV11-2 and TRBJ2-7, is EAGVAQSPRYKIIEKRQSVAFWCNPISGHATLYWYQQILGQGPKLLIQFQNNGVVDDSQLPKDRFSAERLKGVDSTLKIQPAKLEDSAVYLCASSQGFEGWDEQYFGPGTRLTVT.